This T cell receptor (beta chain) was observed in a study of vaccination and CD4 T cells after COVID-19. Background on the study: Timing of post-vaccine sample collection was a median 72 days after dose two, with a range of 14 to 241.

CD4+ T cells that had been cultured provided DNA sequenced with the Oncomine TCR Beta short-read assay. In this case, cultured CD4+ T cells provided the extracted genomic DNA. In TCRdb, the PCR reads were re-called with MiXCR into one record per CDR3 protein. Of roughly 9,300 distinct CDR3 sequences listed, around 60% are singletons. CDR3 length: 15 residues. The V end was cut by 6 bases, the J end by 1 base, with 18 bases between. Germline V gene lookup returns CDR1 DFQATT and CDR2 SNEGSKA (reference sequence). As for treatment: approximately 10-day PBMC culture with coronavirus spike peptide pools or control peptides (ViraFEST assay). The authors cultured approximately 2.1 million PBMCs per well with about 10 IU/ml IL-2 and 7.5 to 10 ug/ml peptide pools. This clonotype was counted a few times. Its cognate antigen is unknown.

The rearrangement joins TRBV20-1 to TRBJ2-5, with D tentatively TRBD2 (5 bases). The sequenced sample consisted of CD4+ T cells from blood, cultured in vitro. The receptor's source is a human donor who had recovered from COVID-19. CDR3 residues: CSAEVFGHLQETQYF. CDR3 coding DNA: TGCAGTGCGGAGGTCTTCGGCCACCTCCAAGAGACCCAGTACTTC.